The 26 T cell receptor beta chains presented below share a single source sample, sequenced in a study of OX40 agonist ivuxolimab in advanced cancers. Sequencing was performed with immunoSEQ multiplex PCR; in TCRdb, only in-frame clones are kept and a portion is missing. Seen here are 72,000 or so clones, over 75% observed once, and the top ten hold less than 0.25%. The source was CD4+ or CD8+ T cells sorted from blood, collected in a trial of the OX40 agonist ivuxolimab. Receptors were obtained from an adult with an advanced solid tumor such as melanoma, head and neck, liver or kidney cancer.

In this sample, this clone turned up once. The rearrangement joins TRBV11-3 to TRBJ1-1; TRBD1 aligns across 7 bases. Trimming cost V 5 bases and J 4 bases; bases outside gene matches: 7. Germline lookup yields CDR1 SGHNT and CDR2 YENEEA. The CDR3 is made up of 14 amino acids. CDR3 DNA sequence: TGTGCCAGCAGCGCCCGACAGGGAGTCACTGAAGCTTTCTTT. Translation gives CASSARQGVTEAFF.

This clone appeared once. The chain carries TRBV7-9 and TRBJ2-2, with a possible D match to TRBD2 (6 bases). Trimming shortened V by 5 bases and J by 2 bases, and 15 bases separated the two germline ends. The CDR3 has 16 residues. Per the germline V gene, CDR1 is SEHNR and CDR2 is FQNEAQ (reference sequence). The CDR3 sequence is CASSDPGGYNTGELFF. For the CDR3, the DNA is TGTGCCAGCAGCGACCCTGGAGGGTATAACACCGGGGAGCTGTTTTTT. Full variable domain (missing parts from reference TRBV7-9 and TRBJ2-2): DTGVSQNPRHKITKRGQNVTFRCDPISEHNRLYWYRQTLGQGPEFLTYFQNEAQLEKSRLLSDRFSAERPKGSFSTLEIQRTEQGDSAMYLCASSDPGGYNTGELFFGEGSRLTVL.

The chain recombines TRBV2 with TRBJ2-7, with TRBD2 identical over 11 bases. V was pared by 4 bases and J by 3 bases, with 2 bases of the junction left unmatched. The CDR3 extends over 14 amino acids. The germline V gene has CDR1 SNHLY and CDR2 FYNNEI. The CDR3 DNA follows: TGTGCCAGCAGTGCTGGGACTAGCGGCTACGAGCAGTACTTC. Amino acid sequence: CASSAGTSGYEQYF.

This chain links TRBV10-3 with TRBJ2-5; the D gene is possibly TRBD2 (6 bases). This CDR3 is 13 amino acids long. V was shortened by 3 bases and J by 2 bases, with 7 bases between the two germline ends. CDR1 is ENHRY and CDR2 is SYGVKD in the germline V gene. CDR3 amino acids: CAISDLAQETQYF. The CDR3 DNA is TGTGCCATCAGTGATCTAGCGCAAGAGACCCAGTACTTC.

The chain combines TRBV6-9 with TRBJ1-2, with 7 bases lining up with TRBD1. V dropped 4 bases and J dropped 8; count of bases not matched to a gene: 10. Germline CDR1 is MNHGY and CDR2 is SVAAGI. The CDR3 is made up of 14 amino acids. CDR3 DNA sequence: TGTGCCAGCAGTTTAACCGACAGGGTCATCGGCTACACCTTC. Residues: CASSLTDRVIGYTF.

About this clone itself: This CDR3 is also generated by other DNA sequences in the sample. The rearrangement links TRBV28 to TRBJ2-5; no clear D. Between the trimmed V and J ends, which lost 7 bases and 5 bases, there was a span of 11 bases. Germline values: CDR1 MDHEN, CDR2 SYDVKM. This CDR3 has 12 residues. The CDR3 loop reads CASTTGPETQYF. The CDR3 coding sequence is TGTGCCAGCACAACCGGTCCGGAGACCCAGTACTTC. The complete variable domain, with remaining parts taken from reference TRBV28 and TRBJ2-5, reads DVKVTQSSRYLVKRTGEKVFLECVQDMDHENMFWYRQDPGLGLRLIYFSYDVKMKEKGDIPEGYSVSREKKERFSLILESASTNQTSMYLCASTTGPETQYFGPGTRLLVL.

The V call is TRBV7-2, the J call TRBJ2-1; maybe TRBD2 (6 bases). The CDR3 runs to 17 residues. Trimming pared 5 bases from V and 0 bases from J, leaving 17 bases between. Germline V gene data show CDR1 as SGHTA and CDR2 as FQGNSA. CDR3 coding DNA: TGTGCCAGCAGCCATTTTTCGGAGGGGAGCTCCTACAATGAGCAGTTCTTC. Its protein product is CASSHFSEGSSYNEQFF. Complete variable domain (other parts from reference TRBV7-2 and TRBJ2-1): GAGVSQSPSNKVTEKGKDVELRCDPISGHTALYWYRQSLGQGLEFLIYFQGNSAPDKSGLPSDRFSAERTGGSVSTLTIQRTQQEDSAVYLCASSHFSEGSSYNEQFFGPGTRLTVL.

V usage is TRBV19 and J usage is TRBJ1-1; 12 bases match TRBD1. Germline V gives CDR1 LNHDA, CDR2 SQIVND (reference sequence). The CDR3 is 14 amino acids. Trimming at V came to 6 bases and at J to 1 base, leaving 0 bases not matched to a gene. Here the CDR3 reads CASRGQGANTEAFF. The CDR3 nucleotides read TGTGCCAGTAGGGGACAGGGGGCGAACACTGAAGCTTTCTTT.

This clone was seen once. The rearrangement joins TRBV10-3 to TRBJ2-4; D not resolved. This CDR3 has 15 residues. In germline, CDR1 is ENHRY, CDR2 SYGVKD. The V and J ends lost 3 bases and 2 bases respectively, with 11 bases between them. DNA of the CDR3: TGTGCCATCAGTGACTCTACATCAACCAAAAACATTCAGTACTTC. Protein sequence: CAISDSTSTKNIQYF.

The CDR3 loop is CASSRIAGDGKNIQYF. Here the CDR3 DNA reads TGTGCCAGCAGCAGGATAGCGGGAGATGGCAAAAACATTCAGTACTTC. This chain links TRBV5-4 with TRBJ2-4; 9 bases match TRBD2. Germline lookup yields CDR1 SGHNT and CDR2 YYREEE (reference sequence). The CDR3 covers 16 residues. J gave up 3 bases and V 4 bases, and 8 bases lay outside the gene matches.

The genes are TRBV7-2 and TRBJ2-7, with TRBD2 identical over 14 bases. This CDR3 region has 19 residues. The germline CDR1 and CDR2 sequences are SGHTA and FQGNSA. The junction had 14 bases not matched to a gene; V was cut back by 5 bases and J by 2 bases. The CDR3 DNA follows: TGTGCCAGCAGCCCAAGTCTGACGGGACTAGCGGGAGTCGCCTACGAGCAGTACTTC. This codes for CASSPSLTGLAGVAYEQYF.

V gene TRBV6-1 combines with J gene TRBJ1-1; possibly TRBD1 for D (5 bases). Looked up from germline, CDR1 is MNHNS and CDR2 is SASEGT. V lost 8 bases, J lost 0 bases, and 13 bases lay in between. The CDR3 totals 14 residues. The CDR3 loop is CASVHKGMNTEAFF. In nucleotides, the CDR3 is TGTGCCAGCGTACACAAGGGGATGAACACTGAAGCTTTCTTT.

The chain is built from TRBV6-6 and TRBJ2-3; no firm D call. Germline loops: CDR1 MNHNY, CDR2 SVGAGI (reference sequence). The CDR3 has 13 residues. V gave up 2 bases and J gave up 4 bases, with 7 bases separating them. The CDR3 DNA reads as TGTGCCAGCAGTTACCGTAGGGCAGATACGCAGTATTTT. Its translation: CASSYRRADTQYF.

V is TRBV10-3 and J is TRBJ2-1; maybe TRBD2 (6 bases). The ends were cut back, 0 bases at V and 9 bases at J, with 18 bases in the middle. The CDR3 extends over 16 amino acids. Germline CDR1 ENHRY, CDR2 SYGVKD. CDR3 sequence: CAISESGGRDHSEQFF. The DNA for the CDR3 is TGTGCCATCAGTGAGTCGGGAGGCAGGGATCACAGTGAGCAGTTCTTC.

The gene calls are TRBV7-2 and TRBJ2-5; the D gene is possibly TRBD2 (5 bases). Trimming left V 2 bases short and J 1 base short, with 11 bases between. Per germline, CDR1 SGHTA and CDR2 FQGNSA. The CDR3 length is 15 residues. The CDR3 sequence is CASSLQYGIQETQYF. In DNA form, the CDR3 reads TGTGCCAGCAGCTTACAATACGGGATCCAAGAGACCCAGTACTTC.

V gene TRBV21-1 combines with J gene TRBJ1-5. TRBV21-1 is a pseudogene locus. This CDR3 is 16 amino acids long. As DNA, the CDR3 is TGTGCCAGCAGCCTGGCCGGGACCCTGAGGTTTCAGCCCCAGCATTTT. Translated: CASSLAGTLRFQPQHF.

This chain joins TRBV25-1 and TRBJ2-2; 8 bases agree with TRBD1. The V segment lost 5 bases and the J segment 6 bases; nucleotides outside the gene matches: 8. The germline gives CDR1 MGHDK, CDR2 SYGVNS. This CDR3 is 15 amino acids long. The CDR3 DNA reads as TGTGCCAGCAGTAAAGTGGACAGGGCGCCCGGGGAGCTGTTTTTT. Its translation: CASSKVDRAPGELFF.

CDR3 sequence: CASSTALGSDTQYF. CDR3 bases: TGTGCCAGCAGCACGGCCCTGGGGTCGGATACGCAGTATTTT. This chain uses TRBV7-6 with TRBJ2-3; D unclear. V was trimmed by 5 bases and J by 6 bases, leaving 15 bases between them. CDR3 length equals 14 residues. Per the germline V gene, CDR1 is SGHVS and CDR2 is FNYEAQ.

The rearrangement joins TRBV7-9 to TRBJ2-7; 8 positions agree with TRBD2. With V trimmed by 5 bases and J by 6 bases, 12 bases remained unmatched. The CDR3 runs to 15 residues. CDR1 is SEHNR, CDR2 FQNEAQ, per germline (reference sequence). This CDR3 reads CASSPGGAGGREQYF. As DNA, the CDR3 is TGTGCCAGCAGCCCCGGAGGGGCGGGAGGACGCGAGCAGTACTTC.

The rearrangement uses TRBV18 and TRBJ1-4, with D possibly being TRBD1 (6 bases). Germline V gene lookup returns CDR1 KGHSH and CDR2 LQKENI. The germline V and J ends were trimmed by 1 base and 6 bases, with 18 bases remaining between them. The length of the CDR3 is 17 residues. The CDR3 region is CASSPRGGHRIDEKLFF. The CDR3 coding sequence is TGTGCCAGCTCACCACGAGGGGGTCACAGAATAGATGAAAAACTGTTTTTT.

CDR3: CASSPLAGLRYEQYF. DNA for the CDR3: TGTGCCAGCAGCCCACTAGCGGGCCTTAGGTACGAGCAGTACTTC. V gene TRBV14 combines with J gene TRBJ2-7, with 9 nucleotides matching TRBD2. The CDR3 covers 15 residues. V dropped 4 bases and J dropped 4; count of bases not matched to a gene: 8. Germline-derived CDR1 and CDR2 are SGHDN and FVKESK.

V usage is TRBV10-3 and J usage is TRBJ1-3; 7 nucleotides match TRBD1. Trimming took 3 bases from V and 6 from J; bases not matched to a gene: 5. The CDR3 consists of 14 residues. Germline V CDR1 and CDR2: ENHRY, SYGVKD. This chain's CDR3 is CAISEIDRVNTIYF. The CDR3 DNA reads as TGTGCCATCAGTGAAATAGACAGGGTAAACACCATATATTTT.

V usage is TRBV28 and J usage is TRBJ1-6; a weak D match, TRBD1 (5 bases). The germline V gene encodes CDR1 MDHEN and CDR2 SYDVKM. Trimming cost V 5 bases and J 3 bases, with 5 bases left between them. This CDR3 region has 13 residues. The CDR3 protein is CASSQGYNSPLHF. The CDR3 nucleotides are TGTGCCAGCAGTCAGGGCTATAATTCACCCCTCCACTTT. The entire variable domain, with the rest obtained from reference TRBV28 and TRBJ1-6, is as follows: DVKVTQSSRYLVKRTGEKVFLECVQDMDHENMFWYRQDPGLGLRLIYFSYDVKMKEKGDIPEGYSVSREKKERFSLILESASTNQTSMYLCASSQGYNSPLHFGNGTRLTVT.

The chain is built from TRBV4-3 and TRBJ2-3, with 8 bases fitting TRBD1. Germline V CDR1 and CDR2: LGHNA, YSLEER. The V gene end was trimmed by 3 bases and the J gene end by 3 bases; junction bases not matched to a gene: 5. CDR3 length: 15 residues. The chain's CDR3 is CASSQLTGDTDTQYF. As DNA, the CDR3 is TGCGCCAGCAGCCAGTTGACAGGGGATACAGATACGCAGTATTTT.

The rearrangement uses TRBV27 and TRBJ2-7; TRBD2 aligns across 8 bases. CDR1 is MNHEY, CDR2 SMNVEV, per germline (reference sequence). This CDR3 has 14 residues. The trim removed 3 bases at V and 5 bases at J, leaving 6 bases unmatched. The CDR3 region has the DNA TGTGCCAGCAGTTTCAAGCGGGAGAGCGACGAGCAGTACTTC. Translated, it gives CASSFKRESDEQYF.

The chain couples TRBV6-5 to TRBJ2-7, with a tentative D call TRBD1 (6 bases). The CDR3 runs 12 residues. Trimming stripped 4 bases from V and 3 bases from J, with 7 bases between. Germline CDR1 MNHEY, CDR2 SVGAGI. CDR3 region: CASSSRGYEQYF. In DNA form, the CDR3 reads TGTGCCAGCAGTTCCAGGGGCTACGAGCAGTACTTC.